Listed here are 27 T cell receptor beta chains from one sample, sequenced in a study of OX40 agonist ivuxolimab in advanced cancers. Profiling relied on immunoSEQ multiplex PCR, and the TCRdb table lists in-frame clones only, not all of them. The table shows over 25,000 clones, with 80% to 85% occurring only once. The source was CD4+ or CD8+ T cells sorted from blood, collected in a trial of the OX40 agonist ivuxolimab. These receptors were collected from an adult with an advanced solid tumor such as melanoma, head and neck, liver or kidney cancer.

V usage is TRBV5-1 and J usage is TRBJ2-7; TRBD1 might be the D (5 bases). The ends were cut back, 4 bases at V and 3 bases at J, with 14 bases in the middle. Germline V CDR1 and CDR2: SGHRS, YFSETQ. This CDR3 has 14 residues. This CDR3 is CASSPQTDYYEQYF. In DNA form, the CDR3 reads TGCGCCAGCAGCCCACAGACAGATTACTACGAGCAGTACTTC.

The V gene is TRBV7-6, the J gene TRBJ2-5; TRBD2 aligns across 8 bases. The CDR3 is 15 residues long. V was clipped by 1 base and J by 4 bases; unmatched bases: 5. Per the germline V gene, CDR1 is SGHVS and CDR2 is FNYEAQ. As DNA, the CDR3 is TGTGCCAGCAGCTTAGGGCGGGGGGCCGTAGAGACCCAGTACTTC. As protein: CASSLGRGAVETQYF.

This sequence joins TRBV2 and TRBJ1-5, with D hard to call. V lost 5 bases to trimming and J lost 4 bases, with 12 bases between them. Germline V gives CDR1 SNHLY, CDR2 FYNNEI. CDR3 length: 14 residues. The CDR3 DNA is TGTGCCAGCAGTATACAGAACACTAATCAGCCCCAGCATTTT. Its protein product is CASSIQNTNQPQHF.

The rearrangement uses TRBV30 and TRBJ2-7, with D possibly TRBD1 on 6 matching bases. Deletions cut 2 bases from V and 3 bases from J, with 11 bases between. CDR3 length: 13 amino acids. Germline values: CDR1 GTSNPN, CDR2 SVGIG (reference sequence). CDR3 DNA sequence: TGTGCCTGGAGTCGCAGGGGAAACTACGAGCAGTACTTC. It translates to CAWSRRGNYEQYF.

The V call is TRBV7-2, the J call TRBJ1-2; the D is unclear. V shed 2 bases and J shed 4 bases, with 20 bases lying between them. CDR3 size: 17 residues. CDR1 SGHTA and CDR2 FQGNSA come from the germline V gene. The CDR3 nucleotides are TGTGCCAGCAGCTTACAAGCCCCGGCAACCCTAGGCTATGGCTACACCTTC. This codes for CASSLQAPATLGYGYTF.

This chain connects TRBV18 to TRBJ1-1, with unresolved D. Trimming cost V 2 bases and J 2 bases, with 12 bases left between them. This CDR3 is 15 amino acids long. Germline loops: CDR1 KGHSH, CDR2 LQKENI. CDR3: CASSPIGTDNTEAFF. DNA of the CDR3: TGTGCCAGCTCACCAATAGGCACAGATAACACTGAAGCTTTCTTT.

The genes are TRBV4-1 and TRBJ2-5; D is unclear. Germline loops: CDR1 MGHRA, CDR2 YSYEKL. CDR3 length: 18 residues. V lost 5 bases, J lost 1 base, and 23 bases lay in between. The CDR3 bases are TGCGCCAGCAGCACGGCTCCTTCTAGGTATTCATCCCAAGAGACCCAGTACTTC. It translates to CASSTAPSRYSSQETQYF.

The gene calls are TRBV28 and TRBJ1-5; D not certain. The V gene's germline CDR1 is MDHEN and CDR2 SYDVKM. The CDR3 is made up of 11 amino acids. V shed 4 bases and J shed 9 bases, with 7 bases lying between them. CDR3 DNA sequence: TGTGCCAGCAGTTCCCCCTGGCCCCAGCATTTT. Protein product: CASSSPWPQHF.

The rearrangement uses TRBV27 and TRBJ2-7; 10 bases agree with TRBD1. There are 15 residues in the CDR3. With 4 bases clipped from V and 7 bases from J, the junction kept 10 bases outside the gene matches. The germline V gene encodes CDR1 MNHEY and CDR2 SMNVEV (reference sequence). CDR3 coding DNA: TGTGCCAGCAGTTCCACGGACAGGGGGGTTGGTGAGCAGTACTTC. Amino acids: CASSSTDRGVGEQYF.

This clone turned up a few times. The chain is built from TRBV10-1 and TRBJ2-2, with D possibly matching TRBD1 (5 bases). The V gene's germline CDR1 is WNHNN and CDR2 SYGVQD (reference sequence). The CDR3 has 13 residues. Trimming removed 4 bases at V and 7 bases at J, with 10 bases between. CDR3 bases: TGCGCCAGCAGTGCAGGGAATATCGGGGAGCTGTTTTTT. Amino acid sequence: CASSAGNIGELFF.

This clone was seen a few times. In DNA form, the CDR3 reads TGTGCCAGCAGCAAGCGAAGGGGGGCAGTTTGCAATCAGCCCCAGCATTTT. Protein product: CASSKRRGAVCNQPQHF. This chain links TRBV21-1 with TRBJ1-5. TRBV21-1 is a pseudogene locus. The CDR3 loop spans 17 amino acids.

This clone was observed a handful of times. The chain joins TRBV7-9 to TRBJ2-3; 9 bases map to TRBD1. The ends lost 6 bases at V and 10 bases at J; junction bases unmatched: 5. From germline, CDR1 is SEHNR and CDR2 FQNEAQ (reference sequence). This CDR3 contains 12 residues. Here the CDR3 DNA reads TGTGCCAGCAGTTGGGGACAGGGTGCGCAGTATTTT. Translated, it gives CASSWGQGAQYF.

The CDR3 region is CASSPPLGGGPKETQYF. CDR3 bases: TGTGCCAGCTCACCACCATTAGGCGGGGGGCCGAAGGAGACCCAGTACTTC. The V call is TRBV18, the J call TRBJ2-5; 8 positions match TRBD2. The CDR3 is made up of 17 amino acids. The germline V gene encodes CDR1 KGHSH and CDR2 LQKENI. With V trimmed by 0 bases and J by 5 bases, 11 bases remained unmatched.

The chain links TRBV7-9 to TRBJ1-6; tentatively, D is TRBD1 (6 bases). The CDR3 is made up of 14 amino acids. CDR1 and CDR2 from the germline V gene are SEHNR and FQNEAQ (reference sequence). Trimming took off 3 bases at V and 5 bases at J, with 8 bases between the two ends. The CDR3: CASSLQGNNSPLHF. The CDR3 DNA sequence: TGTGCCAGCAGCTTGCAGGGGAATAATTCACCCCTCCACTTT.

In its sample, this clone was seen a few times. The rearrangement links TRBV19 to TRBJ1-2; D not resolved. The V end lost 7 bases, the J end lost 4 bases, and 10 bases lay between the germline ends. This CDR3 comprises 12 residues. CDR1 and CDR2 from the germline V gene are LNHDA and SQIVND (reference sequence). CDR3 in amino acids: CASTPGTYGYTF. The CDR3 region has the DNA TGTGCCAGTACTCCTGGCACCTATGGCTACACCTTC.

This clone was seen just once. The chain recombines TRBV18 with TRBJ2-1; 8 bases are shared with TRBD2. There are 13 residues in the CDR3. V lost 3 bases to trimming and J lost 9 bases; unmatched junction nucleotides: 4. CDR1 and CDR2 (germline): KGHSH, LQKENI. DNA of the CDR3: TGTGCCAGCTCACCGAACGGGAGGGTTGAGCAGTTCTTC. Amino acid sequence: CASSPNGRVEQFF. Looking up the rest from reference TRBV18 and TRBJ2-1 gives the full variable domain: NAGVMQNPRHLVRRRGQEARLRCSPMKGHSHVYWYRQLPEEGLKFMVYLQKENIIDESGMPKERFSAEFPKEGPSILRIQQVVRGDSAAYFCASSPNGRVEQFFGPGTRLTVL.

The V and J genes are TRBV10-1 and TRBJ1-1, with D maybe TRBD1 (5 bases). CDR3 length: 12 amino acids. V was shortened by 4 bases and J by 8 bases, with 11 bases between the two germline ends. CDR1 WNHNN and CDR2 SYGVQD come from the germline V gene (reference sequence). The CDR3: CASSGTQGEAFF. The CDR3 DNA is TGCGCCAGCAGTGGGACCCAGGGAGAAGCTTTCTTT.

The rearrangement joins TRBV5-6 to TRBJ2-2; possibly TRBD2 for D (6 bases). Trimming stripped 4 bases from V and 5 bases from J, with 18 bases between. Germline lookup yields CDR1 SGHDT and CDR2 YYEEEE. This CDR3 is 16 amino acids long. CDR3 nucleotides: TGTGCCAGCAGCCCACTGGGACTGGAAAAAACCGGGGAGCTGTTTTTT. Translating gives CASSPLGLEKTGELFF.

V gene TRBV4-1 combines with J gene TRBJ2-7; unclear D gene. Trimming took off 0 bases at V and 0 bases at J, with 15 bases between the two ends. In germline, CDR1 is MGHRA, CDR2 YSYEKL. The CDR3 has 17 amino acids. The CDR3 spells CASSQEGMERSSYEQYF. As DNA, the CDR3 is TGCGCCAGCAGCCAAGAAGGGATGGAGCGTAGCTCCTACGAGCAGTACTTC.

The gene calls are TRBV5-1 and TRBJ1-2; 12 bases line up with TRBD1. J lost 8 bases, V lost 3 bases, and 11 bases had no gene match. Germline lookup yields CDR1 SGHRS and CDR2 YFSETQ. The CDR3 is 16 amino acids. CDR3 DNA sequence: TGCGCCAGCAGCTCCCTGACCGGGACAGGGGGCTACGGCTACACCTTC. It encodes CASSSLTGTGGYGYTF.

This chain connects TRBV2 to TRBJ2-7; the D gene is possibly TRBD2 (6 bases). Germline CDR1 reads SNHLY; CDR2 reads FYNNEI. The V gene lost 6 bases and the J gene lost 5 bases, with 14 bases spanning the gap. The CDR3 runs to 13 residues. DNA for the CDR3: TGTGCCAGCAGCAATCTAGCGTCCCACGAGCAGTACTTC. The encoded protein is CASSNLASHEQYF.

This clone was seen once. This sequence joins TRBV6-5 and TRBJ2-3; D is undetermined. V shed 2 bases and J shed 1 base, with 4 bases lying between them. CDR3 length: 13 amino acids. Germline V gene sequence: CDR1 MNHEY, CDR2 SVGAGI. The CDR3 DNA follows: TGTGCCAGCAGTTACGACGGCACAGATACGCAGTATTTT. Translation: CASSYDGTDTQYF.

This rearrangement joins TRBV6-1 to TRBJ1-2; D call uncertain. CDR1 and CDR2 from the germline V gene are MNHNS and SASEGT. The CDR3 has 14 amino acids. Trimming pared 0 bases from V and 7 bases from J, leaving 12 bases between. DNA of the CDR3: TGTGCCAGCAGTGAAGCGGGAGAGGGCTTTGGCTACACCTTC. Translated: CASSEAGEGFGYTF.

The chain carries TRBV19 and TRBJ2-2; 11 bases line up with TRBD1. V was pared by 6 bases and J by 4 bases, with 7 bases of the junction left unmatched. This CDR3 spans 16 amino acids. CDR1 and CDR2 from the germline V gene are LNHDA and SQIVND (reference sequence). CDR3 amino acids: CASSRTGGAGTGELFF. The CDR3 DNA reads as TGTGCCAGTAGCCGGACAGGGGGCGCGGGCACCGGGGAGCTGTTTTTT.

The CDR3 region has the DNA TGTGCCAGCAGTCGCCGGGACGGAAGGAATGAAAAACTGTTTTTT. It translates to CASSRRDGRNEKLFF. This sequence joins TRBV27 and TRBJ1-4; weak D call: TRBD1 (5 bases). The germline V gene has CDR1 MNHEY and CDR2 SMNVEV (reference sequence). With 5 bases removed from V and 5 bases from J, the gap between germline ends came to 15 bases. The length of the CDR3 is 15 residues.

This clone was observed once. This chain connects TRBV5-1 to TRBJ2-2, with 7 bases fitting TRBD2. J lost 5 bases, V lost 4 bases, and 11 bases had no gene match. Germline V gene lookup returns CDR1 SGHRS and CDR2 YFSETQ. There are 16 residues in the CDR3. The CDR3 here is CASSQSLPGGTGELFF. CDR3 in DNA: TGCGCCAGCAGCCAGTCCCTTCCGGGGGGTACCGGGGAGCTGTTTTTT.

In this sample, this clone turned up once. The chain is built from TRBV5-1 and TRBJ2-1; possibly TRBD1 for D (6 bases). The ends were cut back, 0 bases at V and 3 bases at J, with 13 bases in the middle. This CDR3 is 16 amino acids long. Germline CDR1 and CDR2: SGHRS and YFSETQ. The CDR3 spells CASSLGWTVDYNEQFF. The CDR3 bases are TGCGCCAGCAGCTTGGGGTGGACAGTCGACTACAATGAGCAGTTCTTC.